What follows are 29 T cell receptor beta chains derived from one specimen sequenced in a study of cytomegalovirus exposure and HLA in healthy donors. The PCR was carried out with 60 Vbeta primers and 13 Jbeta primers. Repertoires were generated with immunoSEQ multiplex PCR, while TCRdb's copy carries only in-frame clones and drops some. The sample holds 130,000 or so clones, about 80% seen once. Sequenced material: PBMCs. All receptors derive from a woman between 50 and 59 years old in good health and CMV-seropositive.

The chain employs TRBV7-8 and TRBJ1-5, with D possibly being TRBD1 (5 bases). This CDR3 is 15 amino acids long. V lost 0 bases to trimming and J lost 4 bases, with 10 bases between them. Germline CDR1 SGHVS, CDR2 FQNEAQ. Written as DNA, the CDR3 is TGTGCCAGCAGCTTAGCGGCAGGGTATAATCAGCCCCAGCATTTT. It codes for CASSLAAGYNQPQHF.

The chain joins TRBV2 to TRBJ2-2; D not certain. The CDR3 sequence is 12 residues long. The germline gives CDR1 SNHLY, CDR2 FYNNEI. The CDR3 bases are TGTGCTTACTACGTCCTAACCGGGGAGCTGTTTTTT. It translates to CAYYVLTGELFF.

This chain connects TRBV19 to TRBJ1-6, with TRBD1 identical over 7 bases. The ends lost 8 bases at V and 11 bases at J; junction bases unmatched: 15. Germline lookup yields CDR1 LNHDA and CDR2 SQIVND (reference sequence). This CDR3 spans 15 amino acids. CDR3 bases: TGTGCCAGTTTAGAATCGTGGGACAGTTCGACACCCCTCCACTTT. This translates into CASLESWDSSTPLHF. Based on the CDR3 plus reference TRBV19 and TRBJ1-6, the full variable domain is DGGITQSPKYLFRKEGQNVTLSCEQNLNHDAMYWYRQDPGQGLRLIYYSQIVNDFQKGDIAEGYSVSREKKESFPLTVTSAQKNPTAFYLCASLESWDSSTPLHFGNGTRLTVT.

The V call is TRBV7-8, the J call TRBJ2-7, with D tentatively TRBD2 (7 bases). Per the germline V gene, CDR1 is SGHVS and CDR2 is FQNEAQ. The germline V and J ends were trimmed by 3 bases and 2 bases, with 17 bases remaining between them. CDR3 length: 16 amino acids. CDR3: CASSLGGALGAYEQYF. Written as DNA, the CDR3 is TGTGCCAGCAGCTTGGGGGGGGCGTTAGGAGCCTACGAGCAGTACTTC.

The rearrangement joins TRBV13 to TRBJ2-1; the match to TRBD2 covers 9 bases. Germline CDR1 is PRHDT and CDR2 is FYEKMQ (reference sequence). After removal of 2 bases from V and 9 bases from J, the junction contained 11 bases not matched to a gene. The CDR3 is made up of 16 amino acids. This CDR3 is CASSLSGGPPLGEQFF. The CDR3 nucleotides are TGTGCCAGCAGCTTAAGCGGGGGGCCCCCTCTTGGTGAGCAGTTCTTC.

The V and J genes are TRBV5-6 and TRBJ1-1; 8 nucleotides match TRBD1. The CDR3 runs 15 residues. V was pared by 4 bases and J by 2 bases, with 7 bases of the junction left unmatched. CDR1 SGHDT and CDR2 YYEEEE come from the germline V gene. This CDR3 is CASSGPTGGNTEAFF. The DNA of the CDR3 is TGTGCCAGCAGCGGCCCTACAGGGGGAAACACTGAAGCTTTCTTT.

The chain combines TRBV27 with TRBJ2-5; 9 bases map to TRBD2. V gave up 5 bases and J gave up 1 base; unmatched junction bases: 8. Germline-derived CDR1 and CDR2 are MNHEY and SMNVEV (reference sequence). The CDR3 is 16 amino acids. The CDR3 sequence is CASSPRVAGAQETQYF. CDR3 sequence (DNA): TGTGCCAGCAGTCCCCGAGTAGCGGGGGCCCAAGAGACCCAGTACTTC.

In this sample, this clone is medium-sized. The genes are TRBV2 and TRBJ1-5, with 8 bases that match TRBD1. The germline CDR1 and CDR2 sequences are SNHLY and FYNNEI. The CDR3 extends over 15 amino acids. The junction had 4 bases not matched to a gene; V was cut back by 4 bases and J by 2 bases. Written as DNA, the CDR3 is TGTGCCAGCAGTGGACAGGGGCAGGGCAATCAGCCCCAGCATTTT. It is translated as CASSGQGQGNQPQHF.

This clone appeared a single time. The rearrangement joins TRBV21-1 to TRBJ1-2; the table's TRBD1 call for D was not verified on the DNA. TRBV21-1 corresponds to a pseudogene. The CDR3 consists of 15 residues. The CDR3 DNA reads TGTGCCAGCAGCATTCTGGACAGCGCTAACTATGGCTACACCTTC. Its protein is CASSILDSANYGYTF.

The chain links TRBV5-6 to TRBJ2-3, with TRBD2 matching 8 bases. Germline loops: CDR1 SGHDT, CDR2 YYEEEE. The CDR3 length is 15 residues. The trim removed 0 bases at V and 4 bases at J, leaving 4 bases unmatched. The CDR3 is CASSLGLATADTQYF. In DNA form, the CDR3 reads TGTGCCAGCAGCTTGGGACTAGCGACCGCAGATACGCAGTATTTT.

The chain links TRBV6-5 to TRBJ2-7; 14 bases map to TRBD2. Germline CDR1 MNHEY, CDR2 SVGAGI. With 6 bases clipped from V and 6 bases from J, the junction kept 7 bases outside the gene matches. The CDR3 is made up of 15 amino acids. The CDR3 region is CASRKPGTSGGEQYF. The CDR3 DNA reads TGTGCCAGCAGGAAACCTGGGACTAGCGGGGGCGAGCAGTACTTC.

A few counts support this clone. The rearrangement uses TRBV6-5 and TRBJ1-2; TRBD1 matches at 9 bases. In germline, CDR1 is MNHEY, CDR2 SVGAGI. The V and J ends lost 4 bases and 8 bases, in that order; junction bases with no gene match: 8. The CDR3 covers 14 residues. CDR3 in amino acids: CASSSDRGSGGYTF. The CDR3 region has the DNA TGTGCCAGCAGTTCGGACAGGGGAAGTGGGGGCTACACCTTC.

Only a few counts were recorded for this clone. The chain combines TRBV14 with TRBJ2-1; 12 nucleotides match TRBD2. This CDR3 spans 15 amino acids. Unmatched junction bases numbered 4, after V lost 4 bases and J lost 6 bases. CDR1 and CDR2 (germline): SGHDN, FVKESK. The CDR3 protein is CASSPLAGGPNEQFF. CDR3 DNA: TGTGCCAGCAGCCCGCTAGCGGGGGGGCCCAATGAGCAGTTCTTC. The variable domain in full, with the rest retrieved from reference TRBV14 and TRBJ2-1, is EAGVTQFPSHSVIEKGQTVTLRCDPISGHDNLYWYRRVMGKEIKFLLHFVKESKQDESGMPNNRFLAERTGGTYSTLKVQPAELEDSGVYFCASSPLAGGPNEQFFGPGTRLTVL.

The chain employs TRBV7-2 and TRBJ2-7; 7 bases are a match to TRBD2. Germline V CDR1 and CDR2: SGHTA, FQGNSA. V lost 2 bases to trimming and J lost 1 base; unmatched junction nucleotides: 5. The CDR3 sequence is 15 residues long. As DNA, the CDR3 is TGTGCCAGCAGCTTATGGGGGGAGGGGTCCTACGAGCAGTACTTC. This translates into CASSLWGEGSYEQYF.

This clone was observed a handful of times. This sequence joins TRBV5-6 and TRBJ1-2, with 11 bases fitting TRBD1. From germline, CDR1 is SGHDT and CDR2 YYEEEE. The CDR3 has 16 residues. Losses at the gene ends were 4 bases for V and 6 bases for J; bases not matched to a gene: 11. CDR3 in amino acids: CASSQNQDRGLDGYTF. In nucleotides, the CDR3 is TGTGCCAGCAGCCAGAATCAGGACAGGGGGCTGGATGGCTACACCTTC.

This clone turned up a few times. The chain is built from TRBV11-2 and TRBJ2-1; TRBD2 is a possible D gene (5 bases). The germline V gene has CDR1 SGHAT and CDR2 FQNNGV. The CDR3 spans 18 residues. The germline V and J ends were trimmed by 1 base and 0 bases, with 16 bases remaining between them. CDR3 coding DNA: TGTGCCAGCAGCTTAGGGCGAAAGACGGGAAGCTCCTACAATGAGCAGTTCTTC. It specifies CASSLGRKTGSSYNEQFF.

This chain connects TRBV11-3 to TRBJ1-2, with 8 bases matching TRBD1. Unmatched junction bases numbered 1, after V lost 5 bases and J lost 5 bases. The CDR3 loop spans 12 amino acids. In germline, CDR1 is SGHNT, CDR2 YENEEA. The CDR3 protein is CASSTGGYGYTF. CDR3 DNA: TGTGCCAGCAGCACAGGGGGTTATGGCTACACCTTC.

The gene calls are TRBV11-3 and TRBJ1-1; 8 bases fit TRBD1. The CDR3 is 14 amino acids. Losses at the gene ends were 3 bases for V and 13 bases for J; bases not matched to a gene: 13. CDR1 SGHNT and CDR2 YENEEA come from the germline V gene. The CDR3 DNA follows: TGTGCCAGCAGCTTTCCGGGTTCCTGGACAGGGAGTTTCTTT. This gives the protein CASSFPGSWTGSFF.

The V and J genes are TRBV19 and TRBJ1-6, with D perhaps TRBD1 (6 bases). Trimming removed 3 bases at V and 13 bases at J, with 16 bases between. CDR1 is LNHDA and CDR2 is SQIVND in the germline V gene (reference sequence). This CDR3 has 14 residues. CDR3 coding DNA: TGTGCCAGTAGTATCTCTTACGAGAGGGGGCCCCTCCACTTT. It translates to CASSISYERGPLHF.

The DNA of the CDR3 is TGCGCCAGCAGCCAAGACTCTGGCAATCAGCCCCAGCATTTT. Its protein is CASSQDSGNQPQHF. The chain is built from TRBV4-3 and TRBJ1-5; D not resolved. V shed 0 bases and J shed 2 bases, with 5 bases lying between them. The CDR3 runs to 14 residues. CDR1 and CDR2 from the germline V gene are LGHNA and YSLEER.

The chain employs TRBV2 and TRBJ1-5, with D hard to call. The CDR3 is made up of 15 amino acids. Trimming pared 1 base from V and 2 bases from J, leaving 9 bases between. Germline V gene data show CDR1 as SNHLY and CDR2 as FYNNEI. This CDR3 is CASSEEGTGNQPQHF. The CDR3 region has the DNA TGTGCCAGCAGTGAAGAAGGAACAGGCAATCAGCCCCAGCATTTT.

J is TRBJ2-3 and V is TRBV14; 15 bases fit TRBD2. V lost 3 bases, J lost 7 bases, and 14 bases stayed unmatched. The CDR3 length is 19 residues. Germline V gene lookup returns CDR1 SGHDN and CDR2 FVKESK. This CDR3 reads CASSHPGLAGGKKVHTQYF. The CDR3 DNA reads TGTGCCAGCAGCCACCCGGGACTAGCGGGGGGAAAAAAGGTTCATACGCAGTATTTT.

V usage is TRBV7-9 and J usage is TRBJ2-7, with a tentative D call TRBD1 (5 bases). Germline CDR1 reads SEHNR; CDR2 reads FQNEAQ (reference sequence). The CDR3 has 12 residues. The V end was cut by 5 bases, the J end by 5 bases, with 10 bases between. The CDR3 protein is CASSAGRDEQYF. Here the CDR3 DNA reads TGTGCCAGCAGCGCCGGCAGGGACGAGCAGTACTTC.

The rearrangement links TRBV9 to TRBJ1-6; D perhaps matches TRBD1 (6 bases). Germline V gene sequence: CDR1 SGDLS, CDR2 YYNGEE. With 3 bases removed from V and 5 bases from J, the gap between germline ends came to 15 bases. The CDR3 is made up of 16 amino acids. DNA of the CDR3: TGTGCCAGCAGCGCACAGGGAGCAATCAATAATTCACCCCTCCACTTT. It encodes CASSAQGAINNSPLHF.

This chain uses TRBV28 with TRBJ1-1; D is unresolved. The V end was cut by 9 bases, the J end by 8 bases, with 10 bases between. Germline V gives CDR1 MDHEN, CDR2 SYDVKM. This CDR3 has 10 residues. The CDR3 DNA reads as TGTGCCAGTTCGAGGCTGGAAGCTTTCTTT. Translating gives CASSRLEAFF.

The J gene is TRBJ2-3, the V gene TRBV7-9; tentatively, D is TRBD2 (7 bases). CDR1 is SEHNR and CDR2 is FQNEAQ in the germline V gene (reference sequence). Trimming pared 1 base from V and 1 base from J, leaving 15 bases between. This CDR3 is built from 17 residues. Here the CDR3 reads CASSLDLRGAGTDTQYF. CDR3 bases: TGTGCCAGCAGCTTAGATCTCCGGGGGGCGGGCACAGATACGCAGTATTTT.

The chain carries TRBV4-3 and TRBJ2-7, with a tentative D call TRBD1 (6 bases). V dropped 1 base and J dropped 0 bases, with 22 bases sitting between them. Germline V gene lookup returns CDR1 LGHNA and CDR2 YSLEER. This CDR3 comprises 19 residues. The DNA of the CDR3 is TGCGCCAGCAGCCAAGCCCAGACAGGTTCCCTACCCTCCTCCTACGAGCAGTACTTC. It specifies CASSQAQTGSLPSSYEQYF.

The V call is TRBV29-1, the J call TRBJ1-2; 9 bases align to TRBD1. The V and J ends lost 6 bases and 0 bases, in that order; junction bases with no gene match: 8. Per germline, CDR1 SQVTM and CDR2 ANQGSEA. The CDR3 spans 15 residues. The CDR3 region is CSVLGQGQANYGYTF. The DNA for the CDR3 is TGCAGCGTCCTGGGACAGGGTCAAGCTAACTATGGCTACACCTTC.

The CDR3 sequence: CASSLGSAGYLGNTGELFF. CDR3 in DNA: TGTGCCAGCAGCTTGGGATCGGCCGGGTATTTAGGGAACACCGGGGAGCTGTTTTTT. The rearrangement links TRBV5-6 to TRBJ2-2; D is uncertain. V dropped 0 bases and J dropped 1 base, with 19 bases sitting between them. The CDR3 extends over 19 amino acids. Germline-derived CDR1 and CDR2 are SGHDT and YYEEEE.